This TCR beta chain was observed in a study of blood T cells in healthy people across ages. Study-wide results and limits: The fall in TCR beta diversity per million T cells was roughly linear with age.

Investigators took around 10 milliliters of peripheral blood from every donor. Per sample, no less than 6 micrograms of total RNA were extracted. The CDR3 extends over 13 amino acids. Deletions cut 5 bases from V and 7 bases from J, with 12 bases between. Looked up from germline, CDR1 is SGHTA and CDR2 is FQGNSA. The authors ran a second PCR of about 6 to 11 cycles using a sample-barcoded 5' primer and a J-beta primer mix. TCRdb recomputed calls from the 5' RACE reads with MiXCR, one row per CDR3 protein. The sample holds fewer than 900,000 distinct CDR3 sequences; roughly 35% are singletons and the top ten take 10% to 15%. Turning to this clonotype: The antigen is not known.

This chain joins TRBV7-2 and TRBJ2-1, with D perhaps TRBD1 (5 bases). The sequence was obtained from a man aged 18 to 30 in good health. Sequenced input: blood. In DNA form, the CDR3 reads TGTGCCAGCAGCCTCCACAGGCAGAATGAGCAGTTCTTC. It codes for CASSLHRQNEQFF.